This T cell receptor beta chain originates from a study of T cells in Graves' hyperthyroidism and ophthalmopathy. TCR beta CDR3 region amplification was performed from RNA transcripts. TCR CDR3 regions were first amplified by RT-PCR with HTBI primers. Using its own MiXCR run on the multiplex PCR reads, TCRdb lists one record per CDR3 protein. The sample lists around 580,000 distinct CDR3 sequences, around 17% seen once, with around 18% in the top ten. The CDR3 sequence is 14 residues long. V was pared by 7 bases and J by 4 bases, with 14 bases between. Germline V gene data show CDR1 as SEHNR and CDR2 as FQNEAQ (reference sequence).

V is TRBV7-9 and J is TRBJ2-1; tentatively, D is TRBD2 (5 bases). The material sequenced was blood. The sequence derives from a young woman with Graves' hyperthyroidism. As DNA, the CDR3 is TGTGCCAGCACCCATGCGGGCGTTTACAATGAGCAGTTCTTC. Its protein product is CASTHAGVYNEQFF. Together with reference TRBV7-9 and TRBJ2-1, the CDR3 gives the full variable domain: DTGVSQNPRHKITKRGQNVTFRCDPISEHNRLYWYRQTLGQGPEFLTYFQNEAQLEKSRLLSDRFSAERPKGSFSTLEIQRTEQGDSAMYLCASTHAGVYNEQFFGPGTRLTVL.